This T cell receptor (beta chain) originates from a study of PD-1 blockade in classical Hodgkin lymphoma. Study-level points and caveats: Only CD4+ TCR diversity, not CD8+, had risen significantly by C4D1.

Per germline, CDR1 MGHDK and CDR2 SYGVNS. This CDR3 has 14 residues. The V end lost 6 bases, the J end lost 6 bases, and 14 bases lay between the germline ends. Produced via immunoSEQ multiplex PCR; TCRdb's table is partial and in-frame only. The sample consists of 70,000 or so clones, around 75% of them appearing once. A remark on this clone: The antigen is not known.

Each and every patient relapsed after autologous stem cell transplantation, and patients got differing brentuximab vedotin exposure. This chain joins TRBV25-1 and TRBJ2-2; D not certain. This specimen was peripheral blood mononuclear cells (PBMCs), taken before the second cycle of nivolumab. The sequence was collected from a human donor with classical Hodgkin lymphoma. Here the CDR3 DNA reads TGTGCCAGCAGCCCCCCAGCCATAGCCGGGGAGCTGTTTTTT. The encoded protein is CASSPPAIAGELFF.